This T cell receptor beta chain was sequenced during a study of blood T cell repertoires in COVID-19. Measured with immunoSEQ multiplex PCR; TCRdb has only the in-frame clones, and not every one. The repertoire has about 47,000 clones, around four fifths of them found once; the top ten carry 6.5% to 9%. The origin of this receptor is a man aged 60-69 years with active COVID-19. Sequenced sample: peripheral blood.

CDR3 sequence reads: CAISDPGLLTGELFF. The DNA of the CDR3 is TGTGCCATCAGTGACCCGGGACTTCTCACCGGGGAGCTGTTTTTT. The V gene is TRBV10-3, the J gene TRBJ2-2, with a weak D call TRBD2 (6 bases). The CDR3 has 15 residues. Trimming removed 3 bases from V and 4 bases from J, with 12 bases in between. CDR1 is ENHRY, CDR2 SYGVKD, per germline.